The T cell receptor beta chain under discussion was sequenced for a study of response to subunit inactivated influenza vaccine (dated by TCRdb to the late 2010s). Regarding the research as a whole: To follow how T cells responded to a trivalent subunit inactivated influenza vaccine, the researchers relied on deep quantitative profiling of the T cell receptor repertoire. What the work shows at the level of the full study, not this receptor alone: The authors proposed that each seasonal influenza vaccination may bring in only a limited number of new T cells.

Library preparation was by RT-PCR. The instrument given in TCRdb is Illumina HiSeq 2500. TCRdb's own reprocessing of the public reads used fastp at Q25 and MiXCR and kept productive beta chains. Here each entry gathers all rows of one CDR3 protein and keeps the most common genes and DNA. The sample table shows 400,000 to 650,000 distinct CDR3 sequences, and approximately 7.3% are seen once. The ten largest clonotypes hold 10% to 15% of the sample. As concerns this clonotype: It lacks a known antigen. Base qualities are not provided; no much larger clone lies one nucleotide away.

Trimming leaves V shorter by 1 base and J shorter by 2 bases, with the junction holding 5 bases beyond the gene matches. Counted from cysteine to phenylalanine, this CDR3 has 16 amino acids. Kept here is only the CDR3 DNA, which spans 48 bases and is read in frame from base 1. Looking up the germline V gene yields CDR1 MGHRA and CDR2 YSYEKL. The sequences come from PBMCs from blood, collected 23 to 25 months after vaccination. The clonotype comes from a man aged 50-75 years who received an inactivated influenza vaccine. Donor details come from another sample of the same person, matched by shared clones. The rearrangement joined TRBV4-1 to TRBJ2-1; TRBD2 aligns with 7 central bases. The nucleotide sequence is TGCGCCAGCAGCCAAGTGGCACTAGCGACCTACAATGAGCAGTTCTTC. The resulting protein is CASSQVALATYNEQFF.